These 18 T cell receptor beta chains were sequenced from one sample in a study of blood T cell repertoires in COVID-19. The table came from immunoSEQ multiplex PCR; TCRdb's copy has only in-frame clones and leaves some out. This sample has about 84,000 clones; roughly 96% occur once, and the top ten carry about 4.1%. Material: peripheral blood. All receptors derive from a human donor with active COVID-19. The donor label of this sample is uncertain.

This sequence joins TRBV6-4 and TRBJ2-3, with TRBD2 as a possible D gene (6 bases). V lost 6 bases, J lost 1 base, and 14 bases lay in between. In germline, CDR1 is MRHNA, CDR2 SNTAGT. This CDR3 is built from 15 residues. The CDR3 loop is CASRRRAGGTDTQYF. The CDR3 region has the DNA TGTGCCAGCAGAAGGAGGGCCGGAGGCACAGATACGCAGTATTTT.

The rearrangement joins TRBV28 to TRBJ2-1; a weak D match, TRBD2 (7 bases). V was trimmed by 6 bases and J by 6 bases, leaving 18 bases between them. The germline V gene encodes CDR1 MDHEN and CDR2 SYDVKM. The CDR3 covers 15 residues. This CDR3 is CASREQGGLGNEQFF. The CDR3 bases are TGTGCCAGCAGGGAACAGGGAGGGCTAGGCAATGAGCAGTTCTTC.

This chain connects TRBV6-1 to TRBJ1-2, with D unresolved. V lost 2 bases and J lost 0, with 25 bases in between. Germline CDR1 MNHNS, CDR2 SASEGT. This CDR3 region has 20 residues. DNA for the CDR3: TGTGCCAGCAGTGAATATTTGATGATATCTGGCGGCCACTCTAACTATGGCTACACCTTC. Residues: CASSEYLMISGGHSNYGYTF.

The chain combines TRBV7-2 with TRBJ2-3; 7 nucleotides line up with TRBD2. Unmatched junction bases numbered 10, after V lost 3 bases and J lost 4 bases. Germline V gene data show CDR1 as SGHTA and CDR2 as FQGNSA. The CDR3 covers 16 residues. CDR3 bases: TGTGCCAGCAGCTTGGTCGGGAGGATATTATCAGATACGCAGTATTTT. It translates to CASSLVGRILSDTQYF.

This clone was recorded once. J is TRBJ2-3 and V is TRBV9; no clear D gene. This CDR3 is built from 12 residues. Germline assignment: CDR1 SGDLS and CDR2 YYNGEE. The germline V and J ends were trimmed by 4 bases and 4 bases, with 7 bases remaining between them. The DNA of the CDR3 is TGTGCCAGCAGCCCCGCGTCAGATACGCAGTATTTT. Translating it yields CASSPASDTQYF.

The V and J genes are TRBV3-1 (or the pseudogene TRBV3-2) and TRBJ1-6, with D uncertain. V was clipped by 4 bases and J by 7 bases, with 11 bases between them. CDR1 is LGHDT, CDR2 YNNKEL, per germline (reference sequence). This CDR3 has 14 amino acids. Written as DNA, the CDR3 is TGTGCCAGCAGCCGCGGGCAGCACAATTCACCCCTCCACTTT. It specifies CASSRGQHNSPLHF.

The J gene is TRBJ2-7, the V gene TRBV19; 9 bases are shared with TRBD2. With V trimmed by 2 bases and J by 3 bases, 2 bases remained unmatched. Germline CDR1 is LNHDA and CDR2 is SQIVND (reference sequence). The CDR3 sequence is 14 residues long. CDR3 nucleotide sequence: TGTGCCAGTAGTATAAGGCGGGAGGGCTACGAGCAGTACTTC. It yields the protein CASSIRREGYEQYF.

This chain uses TRBV6-6 with TRBJ2-1; tentatively, D is TRBD1 (5 bases). In germline, CDR1 is MNHNY, CDR2 SVGAGI (reference sequence). The CDR3 length is 14 residues. V lost 2 bases and J lost 3, with 8 bases in between. CDR3 sequence: CASSYRQGYNEQFF. The CDR3 DNA follows: TGTGCCAGCAGTTACCGGCAGGGCTACAATGAGCAGTTCTTC.

This clone has a single count. CDR3 loop: CASSASGRLGFGTDTQYF. The CDR3 bases are TGTGCCAGTTCGGCTAGCGGGAGGCTCGGATTCGGCACAGATACGCAGTATTTT. This sequence joins TRBV19 and TRBJ2-3; TRBD2 agrees at 11 bases. Per germline, CDR1 LNHDA and CDR2 SQIVND (reference sequence). The length of the CDR3 is 18 residues. The J segment lost 1 base and the V segment lost 8 bases, leaving 14 bases of the junction unmatched.

The chain joins TRBV18 to TRBJ1-5; 9 bases line up with TRBD1. Trimming removed 5 bases from V and 6 bases from J; junction bases left unmatched: 5. The CDR3 totals 14 residues. Per the germline V gene, CDR1 is KGHSH and CDR2 is LQKENI. CDR3 DNA sequence: TGTGCCAGCTCAAAAAGGGGACAGGGTCAGCCCCAGCATTTT. Translation: CASSKRGQGQPQHF. The whole variable domain, remainder taken from reference TRBV18 and TRBJ1-5, is NAGVMQNPRHLVRRRGQEARLRCSPMKGHSHVYWYRQLPEEGLKFMVYLQKENIIDESGMPKERFSAEFPKEGPSILRIQQVVRGDSAAYFCASSKRGQGQPQHFGDGTRLSIL.

The rearrangement links TRBV5-6 to TRBJ2-2; TRBD2 might be the D (7 bases). Deletions cut 1 base from V and 6 bases from J, with 13 bases between. The germline V gene encodes CDR1 SGHDT and CDR2 YYEEEE. The CDR3 is 15 amino acids. CDR3 amino acids: CASSLFRGASGELFF. The CDR3 bases are TGTGCCAGCAGCTTGTTTCGGGGGGCCTCCGGGGAGCTGTTTTTT.

V usage is TRBV7-9 and J usage is TRBJ2-7; 7 nucleotides align to TRBD1. This CDR3 region has 15 residues. Trimming removed 5 bases from V and 0 bases from J; junction bases left unmatched: 7. The germline gives CDR1 SEHNR, CDR2 FQNEAQ (reference sequence). This CDR3 reads CASSPRGPGSYEQYF. DNA of the CDR3: TGTGCCAGCAGCCCTAGGGGGCCGGGCTCCTACGAGCAGTACTTC.

CDR3 loop: CASSLAVLFTATSTDTQYF. The CDR3 nucleotides read TGTGCCAGCAGCTTAGCCGTCCTTTTCACAGCAACTAGCACAGATACGCAGTATTTT. The J gene is TRBJ2-3, the V gene TRBV7-9; D call uncertain. Germline-derived CDR1 and CDR2 are SEHNR and FQNEAQ (reference sequence). This CDR3 has 19 residues. Trimming stripped 0 bases from V and 0 bases from J, with 19 bases between.

CDR3 loop: CASSSSPGQLYGYTF. CDR3 DNA sequence: TGTGCCAGCAGTTCCTCCCCGGGACAGCTTTATGGCTACACCTTC. The rearrangement joins TRBV6-2 or TRBV6-3 to TRBJ1-2; 7 nucleotides match TRBD1. The ends lost 4 bases at V and 5 bases at J; junction bases unmatched: 10. This CDR3 comprises 15 residues. Germline V gene data show CDR1 as MNHEY and CDR2 as SVGEGT.

The chain has TRBV9 and TRBJ2-7, with TRBD2 identical over 8 bases. The CDR3 runs to 14 residues. V gave up 6 bases and J gave up 5 bases; unmatched junction bases: 10. Germline lookup yields CDR1 SGDLS and CDR2 YYNGEE. The CDR3 region has the DNA TGTGCCAGCACCCGGCGGGGGGAGGGGAACGAGCAGTACTTC. Its translation: CASTRRGEGNEQYF.

About this clone: At one boundary the junction diverges from the germline segment, which might be a read error. This chain connects TRBV7-7 to TRBJ2-7, with TRBD1 as a possible D gene (6 bases). Per the germline V gene, CDR1 is SSHAT and CDR2 is FNYEAQ (reference sequence). The CDR3 sequence is 15 residues long. Here the CDR3 reads CASSQGRGGSYEQYF. The DNA for the CDR3 is TGTGCTAGCAGCCAAGGGAGAGGGGGCTCCTACGAGCAGTACTTC.

The DNA for the CDR3 is TGTGCCAGCAGTGAAAATGGGGGACAGAATTCACCCCTCCACTTT. Amino acids: CASSENGGQNSPLHF. The V gene is TRBV6-1, the J gene TRBJ1-6, with 7 bases fitting TRBD1. The junction had 5 bases not matched to a gene; V was cut back by 2 bases and J by 7 bases. Germline-derived CDR1 and CDR2 are MNHNS and SASEGT. This CDR3 has 15 amino acids.

The chain couples TRBV6-1 to TRBJ1-2; 7 nucleotides align to TRBD1. The CDR3 spans 14 residues. Trimming at V came to 3 bases and at J to 3 bases, leaving 4 bases not matched to a gene. In germline, CDR1 is MNHNS, CDR2 SASEGT. CDR3 residues: CASSEMTGYYGYTF. CDR3 nucleotides: TGTGCCAGCAGTGAGATGACAGGGTACTATGGCTACACCTTC.